Here is one T cell receptor beta chain with its context. Trimming stripped 4 bases from V and 7 bases from J, with 14 bases between. The germline V gene encodes CDR1 GTSNPN and CDR2 SVGIG (reference sequence). This CDR3 is built from 13 residues. The TCR beta repertoire was assessed by survey-level immunoSEQ sequencing. Some clones are missing from TCRdb's copy, which holds only in-frame ones; the method was immunoSEQ multiplex PCR. This table holds about 50,000 clones, 80% to 95% found once. The sequenced sample consisted of PBMCs. The source is a man aged 35-49 years with rheumatoid arthritis. The rearrangement links TRBV30 to TRBJ2-1; D perhaps matches TRBD2 (7 bases). This CDR3 is CAWNAGAENEQFF. The DNA for the CDR3 is TGTGCCTGGAACGCGGGGGCGGAGAATGAGCAGTTCTTC. The full variable domain, in which reference TRBV30 and TRBJ2-1 provide the parts outside the CDR3, is SQTIHQWPATLVQPVGSPLSLECTVEGTSNPNLYWYRQAAGRGLQLLFYSVGIGQISSEVPQNLSASRPQDRQFILSSKKLLLSDSGFYLCAWNAGAENEQFFGPGTRLTVL.